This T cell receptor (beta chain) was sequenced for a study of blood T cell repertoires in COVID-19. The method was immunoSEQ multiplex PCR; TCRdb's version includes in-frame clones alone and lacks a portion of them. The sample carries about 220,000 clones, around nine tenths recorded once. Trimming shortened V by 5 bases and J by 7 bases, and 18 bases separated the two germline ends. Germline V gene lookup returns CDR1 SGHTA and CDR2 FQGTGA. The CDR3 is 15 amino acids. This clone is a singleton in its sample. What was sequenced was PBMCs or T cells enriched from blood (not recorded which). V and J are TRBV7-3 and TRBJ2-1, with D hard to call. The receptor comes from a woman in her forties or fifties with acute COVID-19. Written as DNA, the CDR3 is TGTGCCAGCAGCAAATCGGGTCTTGTGGAGAATGAGCAGTTCTTC. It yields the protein CASSKSGLVENEQFF.